This T cell receptor beta chain was recovered during a study of CXCR3-negative and CXCR3-positive naive CD8 T cells. Overall study findings and caveats: Similar TRBV-TRBJ usage characterized naive CXCR3-negative and CXCR3-positive cells; memory cells differed.

About this clonotype itself: Its cognate antigen is unknown.

The TRB libraries of cDNA were built by UMI-labeled 5' RACE. TCRdb re-analyzed the 5' RACE reads; it lists each CDR3 protein once, without DNA. Here the sample table reports tens of thousands of distinct CDR3 sequences. This clonotype was obtained from a human donor in good health. Some clones in this sample may be carry-over from other donors' samples. The specimen sequenced was memory CD8+ T cells from blood.

The CDR3: CASSQIKGGDTEAFF. The chain links TRBV14 to TRBJ1-1; TCRdb proposes TRBD1, but this gene call is untestable without DNA. CDR1 and CDR2 from the germline V gene are SGHDN and FVKESK. The CDR3 is made up of 15 amino acids. Supplemented by reference TRBV14 and TRBJ1-1, the full variable domain reads EAGVTQFPSHSVIEKGQTVTLRCDPISGHDNLYWYRRVMGKEIKFLLHFVKESKQDESGMPNNRFLAERTGGTYSTLKVQPAELEDSGVYFCASSQIKGGDTEAFFGQGTRLTVV.